This T cell receptor (beta chain) was identified during a study of patients with pleural tuberculosis. From the reads, TCRdb called clonotypes with MiXCR, one entry per CDR3 protein. The sample gives around 54,000 distinct CDR3 sequences, less than 8% of which show up once; 15% to 20% is in the top ten. This clonotype was seen many times. V was pared by 4 bases and J by 12 bases, with 9 bases of the junction left unmatched. Germline V CDR1 and CDR2: SNHLY, FYNNEI. The CDR3 loop spans 16 amino acids. The clonotype comes from a human donor with pleural tuberculosis. The chain employs TRBV2 and TRBJ2-1; 16 nucleotides align to TRBD2. The CDR3 DNA is TGTGCCAGCAGTGGAGCGGGGACTAGCGGGAGGGCGGTGCAGTTCTTC. Protein product: CASSGAGTSGRAVQFF.